Below are 11 T cell receptor beta chains sequenced from a single sample in a study of T cells in Graves' hyperthyroidism and ophthalmopathy (dated by TCRdb to between 2018 and 2020). The library was obtained by multiplex PCR. TCRdb lists the instrument as Illumina HiSeq 2000. The TCR beta CDR3 regions were amplified from the RNA transcripts. The first round of RT-PCR for the TCR CDR3 was performed with the HTBI primer set and the Qiagen OneStep RT-PCR kit. TCRdb reran the public reads through fastp at Q25 and MiXCR, keeping productive beta chains. Identical CDR3 protein sequences are pooled into one entry, listed with their most common genes and DNA. This sample gives 560,000 or so distinct CDR3 sequences in total; about 20% of them show up just once. The ten largest clonotypes hold 47% of the sample. The specimen sequenced was blood. These receptors were taken from a middle-aged man with Graves' ophthalmopathy.

The V gene is TRBV9, the J gene TRBJ2-5; either TRBD1 or TRBD2 may supply D (5 bases each). The length of the CDR3 is 15 residues. Trimming removed 4 bases from V and 0 bases from J, with 13 bases in between. In germline, CDR1 is SGDLS, CDR2 YYNGEE. As DNA, the CDR3 is TGTGCCAGCAGCCCCAACGGGGCTCACCAAGAGACCCAGTACTTC. Its translation: CASSPNGAHQETQYF.

In its sample, this clonotype was seen many times. The J gene is TRBJ2-3, the V gene TRBV7-2; D gene unclear. The CDR3 consists of 15 residues. Trimming removed 1 base at V and 2 bases at J, with 10 bases between. CDR1 and CDR2 (germline): SGHTA, FQGNSA. Written as DNA, the CDR3 is TGTGCCAGCAGCTTAGTCGCGACTTCCACAGATACGCAGTATTTT. Encoded protein: CASSLVATSTDTQYF.

This clonotype was picked up many times. The chain links TRBV11-2 to TRBJ2-7; 13 bases are shared with TRBD2. The CDR3 spans 14 residues. Per the germline V gene, CDR1 is SGHAT and CDR2 is FQNNGV. Trimming took 6 bases from V and 2 from J; bases not matched to a gene: 1. CDR3 DNA: TGTGCCAGCAGTACTAGCGGGAGGGCCTACGAGCAGTACTTC. Translation: CASSTSGRAYEQYF.

CDR3 sequence reads: CASSSYTDGYTF. The CDR3 DNA is TGTGCCAGCAGCTCCTACACCGATGGCTACACCTTC. The V gene is TRBV11-2, the J gene TRBJ1-2; unclear D gene. This CDR3 contains 12 residues. V was pared by 4 bases and J by 6 bases, with 9 bases between. In germline, CDR1 is SGHAT, CDR2 FQNNGV.

CDR3 in DNA: TGTGCCAGCAGTACCGGGGATACAGATACGCAGTATTTT. Its protein product is CASSTGDTDTQYF. The chain combines TRBV12-3 or TRBV12-4 with TRBJ2-3, with D tentatively TRBD2 (5 bases). This CDR3 has 13 amino acids. V dropped 5 bases and J dropped 3 bases, with 9 bases sitting between them.

The chain carries TRBV29-1 and TRBJ1-2, with D tentatively TRBD1 (5 bases). V was cut by 6 bases and J by 2 bases, with 7 bases left in between. Germline assignment: CDR1 SQVTM and CDR2 ANQGSEA. CDR3 length equals 11 residues. CDR3 DNA: TGCAGCGTGGGACCGAACTATGGCTACACCTTC. Residues: CSVGPNYGYTF.

The rearrangement links TRBV13 to TRBJ2-7, with D unresolved. In germline, CDR1 is PRHDT, CDR2 FYEKMQ (reference sequence). The CDR3 is made up of 15 amino acids. Trimming took off 5 bases at V and 1 base at J, with 15 bases between the two ends. CDR3 residues: CASSTSPDGSYEQYF. The CDR3 DNA sequence: TGTGCCAGCAGCACCTCCCCGGACGGTTCCTACGAGCAGTACTTC.

The V gene is TRBV2, the J gene TRBJ2-5; D gene ambiguous. There are 13 residues in the CDR3. The germline V gene has CDR1 SNHLY and CDR2 FYNNEI. V lost 4 bases to trimming and J lost 4 bases, with 10 bases between them. In DNA form, the CDR3 reads TGTGCCAGCAGTGTGGGCAGGCTAGAGACCCAGTACTTC. It encodes CASSVGRLETQYF.

A remark on this clonotype: This clone may be a read error of a much larger clone one base away. This sequence joins TRBV5-1 and TRBJ2-1; 11 bases are shared with TRBD2. Germline V gives CDR1 SGHRS, CDR2 YFSETQ. The CDR3 loop spans 14 amino acids. The CDR3 nucleotides are TGCGCCAGCAGCACTAGCGGGAGTACCGATGAGCAGTCCTTC. Encoded protein: CASSTSGSTDEQSF.

The sample holds a few counts of this clonotype. The chain links TRBV12-3 or TRBV12-4 to TRBJ1-2, with D tentatively TRBD1 (6 bases). CDR3 length: 13 residues. With 10 bases removed from V and 6 bases from J, the gap between germline ends came to 18 bases. The CDR3, as DNA: TGTGCCACCTATAAGGGGGGCTTCGATGGCTACACCTTC. Translating it yields CATYKGGFDGYTF.

The sample holds a few counts of this clonotype. The CDR3 sequence is CAWRQDMTEAFF. The CDR3 DNA reads TGTGCCTGGAGACAGGATATGACTGAAGCTTTCTTT. V is TRBV30 and J is TRBJ1-1, with D possibly matching TRBD1 (5 bases). V lost 3 bases and J lost 5, with 10 bases in between. The CDR3 sequence is 12 residues long. CDR1 GTSNPN and CDR2 SVGIG come from the germline V gene (reference sequence).